One and the same sample provided the 25 T cell receptor beta chains below, sequenced in a study of Siglec-9 on CD8 T cells in melanoma (dated by TCRdb to about 2019). The library was produced with the immunoSEQ multiplex PCR assay. TCRdb provides this immuneACCESS table in a form limited to in-frame rearrangements. Some clones are lacking; in checked studies, under half of them reflect an unresolved V gene, and why the rest are absent is not known. This sample has more than 30,000 clones in its table, and approximately 84% of those were observed once. The top ten hold approximately 1.7% of the sample. Source material: Siglec-9- CD8+ T cells sorted from blood. What the cell subset or site label conveys for this sample: CD8 T cells lacking Siglec-9. The receptors were sampled from a human donor in good health.

The chain links TRBV4-1 to TRBJ2-1; TRBD2 matches 7 bases. Germline-derived CDR1 and CDR2 are MGHRA and YSYEKL. The CDR3 runs 14 residues. The ends lost 1 base at V and 8 bases at J; junction bases unmatched: 5. CDR3 loop: CASSQAPSGDEQFF. The CDR3 DNA reads as TGCGCCAGCAGCCAAGCGCCTAGCGGCGATGAGCAGTTCTTC.

The V gene is TRBV27, the J gene TRBJ1-1, with TRBD1 matching 7 bases. V lost 6 bases to trimming and J lost 1 base; unmatched junction nucleotides: 5. Germline assignment: CDR1 MNHEY and CDR2 SMNVEV (reference sequence). This CDR3 is built from 14 residues. The CDR3 is CASSITGANTEAFF. The CDR3 DNA reads as TGTGCCAGCAGCATAACAGGGGCGAACACTGAAGCTTTCTTT.

V and J are TRBV27 and TRBJ2-3; weak D call: TRBD1 (6 bases). Germline loops: CDR1 MNHEY, CDR2 SMNVEV (reference sequence). The CDR3 is 15 residues long. V shed 6 bases and J shed 7 bases, with 20 bases lying between them. The CDR3 bases are TGTGCCAGCAGCAGCCACCCCACAGGGCCAAATACGCAGTATTTT. The encoded protein is CASSSHPTGPNTQYF.

V and J are TRBV2 and TRBJ1-5, with D maybe TRBD1 (5 bases). The germline V and J ends were trimmed by 11 bases and 2 bases, with 16 bases remaining between them. Germline V gene sequence: CDR1 SNHLY, CDR2 FYNNEI. The CDR3 has 14 amino acids. The CDR3 region is CACQGDWGNQPQHF. The CDR3 bases are TGTGCCTGCCAGGGAGACTGGGGCAATCAGCCCCAGCATTTT.

The rearrangement joins TRBV14 to TRBJ2-5, with D tentatively TRBD2 (5 bases). V was clipped by 4 bases and J by 5 bases, with 17 bases between them. The CDR3 extends over 15 amino acids. The germline CDR1 and CDR2 sequences are SGHDN and FVKESK. In DNA form, the CDR3 reads TGTGCCAGCAGCCGGTTTACCGGGATGGATGAGACCCAGTACTTC. Protein product: CASSRFTGMDETQYF.

This clone was counted a single time. This chain links TRBV27 with TRBJ2-1; D ambiguous. Germline V gives CDR1 MNHEY, CDR2 SMNVEV (reference sequence). This CDR3 is built from 16 residues. V gave up 3 bases and J gave up 0 bases, with 12 bases separating them. CDR3: CASSFIGSSSYNEQFF. For the CDR3, the DNA is TGTGCCAGCAGTTTCATCGGCTCGTCCTCCTACAATGAGCAGTTCTTC.

This clone was observed a single time. A junction boundary mismatches the germline segment, possibly from a read error. Different DNA sequences within this sample yield the same CDR3. The chain employs TRBV4-2 and TRBJ1-4; 10 bases agree with TRBD1. This CDR3 is 17 amino acids long. CDR1 and CDR2 from the germline V gene are LGHNA and YNFKEQ. The CDR3 DNA reads as TGTGCCAGTAGCCAAGGAGGGGGAGGGACAGGGGAAGAAAAACTGTTTTTT. Amino acids: CASSQGGGGTGEEKLFF.

The CDR3 DNA reads TGCGCCAGCAGCTTAAGCTCGGACCGATTGACCGGGGAGCTGTTTTTT. Its protein is CASSLSSDRLTGELFF. This chain connects TRBV5-1 to TRBJ2-2, with D uncertain. Germline-derived CDR1 and CDR2 are SGHRS and YFSETQ. V lost 2 bases, J lost 5 bases, and 16 bases lay in between. CDR3 length: 16 residues.

The rearrangement links TRBV2 to TRBJ2-1; the D gene is possibly TRBD1 (5 bases). Germline V gene sequence: CDR1 SNHLY, CDR2 FYNNEI. The V gene lost 4 bases and the J gene lost 3 bases, with 10 bases spanning the gap. The CDR3 totals 14 residues. CDR3 in DNA: TGTGCCAGCAGTGTTAGGGGCGGCTACAATGAGCAGTTCTTC. It is translated as CASSVRGGYNEQFF.

The CDR3 coding sequence is TGTGCCAGCAGCCCGGGACTAGCTACCGGGGAGCTGTTTTTT. Protein product: CASSPGLATGELFF. V usage is TRBV5-5 and J usage is TRBJ2-2; TRBD2 agrees at 9 bases. CDR1 SGHKS and CDR2 YYEKEE come from the germline V gene (reference sequence). The trim removed 4 bases at V and 5 bases at J, leaving 3 bases unmatched. The CDR3 extends over 14 amino acids.

CDR3 in amino acids: CASSRTGNHQETQYF. In DNA, the CDR3 is TGTGCCAGCAGTCGGACAGGGAATCATCAAGAGACCCAGTACTTC. The rearrangement links TRBV5-4 to TRBJ2-5; 8 bases fit TRBD1. The CDR3 runs to 15 residues. Looked up from germline, CDR1 is SGHNT and CDR2 is YYREEE (reference sequence). V lost 5 bases, J lost 2 bases, and 8 bases stayed unmatched.

The J gene is TRBJ2-1, the V gene TRBV29-1, with TRBD2 identical over 7 bases. In germline, CDR1 is SQVTM, CDR2 ANQGSEA. Trimming cost V 1 base and J 10 bases; bases outside gene matches: 4. The CDR3 runs 12 residues. The CDR3: CSVEALAGEQFF. The CDR3 DNA follows: TGCAGCGTTGAAGCTTTAGCGGGCGAGCAGTTCTTC.

V and J are TRBV28 and TRBJ1-1; 9 bases agree with TRBD1. This CDR3 is built from 17 residues. V lost 6 bases to trimming and J lost 5 bases; unmatched junction nucleotides: 16. CDR1 is MDHEN, CDR2 SYDVKM, per germline. CDR3 coding DNA: TGTGCCAGCAGCTACCGTCGGTCGGGACAGGGCGGTACTGAAGCTTTCTTT. It yields the protein CASSYRRSGQGGTEAFF.

This clone was observed a few times. The rearrangement uses TRBV11-3 and TRBJ2-1, with TRBD1 matching 10 bases. Trimming at V came to 3 bases and at J to 6 bases, leaving 11 bases not matched to a gene. Per the germline V gene, CDR1 is SGHNT and CDR2 is YENEEA. The CDR3 runs to 17 residues. The CDR3 reads CASSFPRTGGGINEQFF. The CDR3, as DNA: TGTGCCAGCAGCTTTCCCCGGACAGGGGGAGGGATCAATGAGCAGTTCTTC.

The chain uses TRBV28 and TRBJ2-2; D unresolved. The CDR3 covers 13 residues. From germline, CDR1 is MDHEN and CDR2 SYDVKM. V shed 6 bases and J shed 8 bases, with 13 bases lying between them. In DNA form, the CDR3 reads TGTGCCAGCAGGTGGTTCGGCGAGGGGGAGCTGTTTTTT. Amino acid sequence: CASRWFGEGELFF.

The chain links TRBV10-3 to TRBJ2-1; either TRBD1 or TRBD2 may fit D (6 bases each). The CDR3 runs to 16 residues. V was trimmed by 2 bases and J by 4 bases, leaving 15 bases between them. CDR1 and CDR2 (germline): ENHRY, SYGVKD. The chain's CDR3 is CAISEGGPSTYNEQFF. In nucleotides, the CDR3 is TGTGCCATCAGTGAGGGGGGGCCGTCGACTTACAATGAGCAGTTCTTC.

This sequence joins TRBV18 and TRBJ2-1; 8 bases fit TRBD2. Germline assignment: CDR1 KGHSH and CDR2 LQKENI. With V trimmed by 3 bases and J by 3 bases, 1 base remained unmatched. CDR3 length: 14 residues. CDR3 amino acids: CASSPTSDYNEQFF. The CDR3 DNA reads as TGTGCCAGCTCACCGACTAGCGACTACAATGAGCAGTTCTTC.

This CDR3 reads CASTSMNTEAFF. The CDR3 DNA is TGTGCCAGTACGTCCATGAACACTGAAGCTTTCTTT. The chain combines TRBV19 with TRBJ1-1; no clear D gene. The germline V and J ends were trimmed by 7 bases and 0 bases, with 6 bases remaining between them. Germline CDR1 and CDR2: LNHDA and SQIVND (reference sequence). The CDR3 spans 12 residues.

The chain employs TRBV10-3 and TRBJ1-2; the D gene is possibly TRBD1 (5 bases). This CDR3 has 15 amino acids. CDR1 and CDR2 (germline): ENHRY, SYGVKD. Trimming removed 2 bases from V and 4 bases from J, with 14 bases in between. The CDR3 nucleotides are TGTGCCATCAGTGAGACCCTGACAGACACCTATGGCTACACCTTC. Amino acids: CAISETLTDTYGYTF.

V is TRBV7-9 and J is TRBJ1-1; D is unresolved. Germline CDR1 SEHNR, CDR2 FQNEAQ (reference sequence). This CDR3 is built from 12 residues. V was clipped by 3 bases and J by 0 bases, with 2 bases between them. The CDR3 sequence: CASSFVNTEAFF. Written as DNA, the CDR3 is TGTGCCAGCAGCTTCGTGAACACTGAAGCTTTCTTT.

The genes are TRBV27 and TRBJ2-7, with 8 bases identical to TRBD1. The CDR3 consists of 14 residues. V shed 6 bases and J 2 bases; nucleotides not matched to a gene: 6. CDR1 is MNHEY, CDR2 SMNVEV, per germline (reference sequence). This CDR3 is CASRIQGDTYEQYF. The CDR3 region has the DNA TGTGCCAGCAGGATACAGGGGGACACCTACGAGCAGTACTTC.

V usage is TRBV27 and J usage is TRBJ2-1; 9 bases fit TRBD2. V shed 4 bases and J 5 bases; nucleotides not matched to a gene: 12. Germline values: CDR1 MNHEY, CDR2 SMNVEV (reference sequence). The CDR3 sequence is 17 residues long. The CDR3 bases are TGTGCCAGCAGTTCGCCCCCTCCAGCGGGAGGAAACAATGAGCAGTTCTTC. Its translation: CASSSPPPAGGNNEQFF.

The gene calls are TRBV11-3 and TRBJ1-1; tentative D call: TRBD1 (5 bases). The CDR3 extends over 13 amino acids. Looked up from germline, CDR1 is SGHNT and CDR2 is YENEEA. Trimming took off 5 bases at V and 13 bases at J, with 20 bases between the two ends. This CDR3 reads CASSPPSGGTIFF. CDR3 bases: TGTGCCAGCAGCCCGCCGAGTGGAGGGACTATTTTCTTT. Filled out from reference TRBV11-3 and TRBJ1-1, the complete variable domain reads EAGVVQSPRYKIIEKKQPVAFWCNPISGHNTLYWYLQNLGQGPELLIRYENEEAVDDSQLPKDRFSAERLKGVDSTLKIQPAELGDSAVYLCASSPPSGGTIFFGQGTRLTVV.

The rearrangement joins TRBV29-1 to TRBJ2-2; D remains ambiguous. The germline V and J ends were trimmed by 7 bases and 5 bases, with 14 bases remaining between them. Germline values: CDR1 SQVTM, CDR2 ANQGSEA. The CDR3 has 13 residues. In DNA form, the CDR3 reads TGCAGCGCCTTAGGTGGTTGGACCGGGGAGCTGTTTTTT. Protein product: CSALGGWTGELFF.

This chain connects TRBV7-6 to TRBJ2-1, with D possibly matching TRBD2 (5 bases). The CDR3 contains 15 residues. Between the trimmed V and J ends, which lost 1 base and 4 bases, there was a span of 11 bases. From germline, CDR1 is SGHVS and CDR2 FNYEAQ. The DNA of the CDR3 is TGTGCCAGCAGCTTAGGTTCTGAGGGATACAATGAGCAGTTCTTC. This translates into CASSLGSEGYNEQFF.